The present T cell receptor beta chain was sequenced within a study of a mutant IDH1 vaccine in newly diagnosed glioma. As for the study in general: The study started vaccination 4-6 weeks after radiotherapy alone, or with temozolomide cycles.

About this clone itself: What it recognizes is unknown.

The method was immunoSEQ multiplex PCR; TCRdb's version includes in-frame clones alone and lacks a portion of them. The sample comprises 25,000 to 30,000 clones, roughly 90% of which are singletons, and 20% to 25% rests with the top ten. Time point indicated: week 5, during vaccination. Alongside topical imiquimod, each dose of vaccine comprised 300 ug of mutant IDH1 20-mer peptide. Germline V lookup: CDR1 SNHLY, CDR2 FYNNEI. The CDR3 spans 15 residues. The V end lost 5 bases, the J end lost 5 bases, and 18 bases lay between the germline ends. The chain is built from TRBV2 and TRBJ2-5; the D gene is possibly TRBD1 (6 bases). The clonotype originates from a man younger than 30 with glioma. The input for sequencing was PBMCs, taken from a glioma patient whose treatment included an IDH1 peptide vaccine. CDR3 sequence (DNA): TGTGCCAGCAGTCGCGAATCAGGGGCGCGGGAGACCCAGTACTTC. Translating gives CASSRESGARETQYF.